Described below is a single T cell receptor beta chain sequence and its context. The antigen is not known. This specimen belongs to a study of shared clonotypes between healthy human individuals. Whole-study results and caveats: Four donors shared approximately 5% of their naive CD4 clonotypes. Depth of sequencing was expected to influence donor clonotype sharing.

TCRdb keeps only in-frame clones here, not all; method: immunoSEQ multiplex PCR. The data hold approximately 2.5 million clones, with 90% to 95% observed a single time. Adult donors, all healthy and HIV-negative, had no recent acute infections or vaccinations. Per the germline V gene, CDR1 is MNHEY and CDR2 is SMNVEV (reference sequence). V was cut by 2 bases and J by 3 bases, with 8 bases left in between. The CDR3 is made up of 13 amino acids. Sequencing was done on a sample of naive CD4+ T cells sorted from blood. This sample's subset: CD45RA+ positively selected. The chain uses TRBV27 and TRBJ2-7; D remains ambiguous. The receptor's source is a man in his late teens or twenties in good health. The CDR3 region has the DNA TGTGCCAGCAGTTTACCTCCGGTCTACGAGCAGTACTTC. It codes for CASSLPPVYEQYF.